A selection of T cell receptor beta chains follows, all from one sample in a study of CD8 T cells in Susac syndrome. TCRdb ran MiXCR on the immunoSEQ multiplex PCR reads and lists one entry per CDR3 protein. This sample has tens of thousands of distinct CDR3 sequences, with roughly 93% found just once. Sequencing used CD4+ T cells from PBMCs. Receptors originate from a human donor with Susac syndrome. Each CDR3 is given with its conserved first and last residue. A D gene is named only where the DNA matches it firmly. Not all rows give a size; the values are once, few, many and, for expanded clones, a class.

J gene | D gene | V gene | clone size | CDR3 DNA | CDR3 protein
TRBJ2-2 | NA | TRBV18 | NA | TGTGCCAGCTCACCATTCGACCCCTTGGCCACCGGGGAGCTGTTTTTT | CASSPFDPLATGELFF
TRBJ2-7 | NA | TRBV5-1 | NA | TGCGCCAGCAGCTTGTCATTAATTCAGTACTTC | CASSLSLIQYF
TRBJ2-1 | NA | TRBV18 | once | TGTGCCAGCTCACCCTTTTACAATGAGCAGTTCTTC | CASSPFYNEQFF
TRBJ2-4 | TRBD1 | TRBV29-1 | once | TGCAGCGTTGAAGATGGACAGGCACTCAAAAACATTCAGTACTTC | CSVEDGQALKNIQYF
TRBJ1-1 | NA | TRBV20-1 | NA | TGCAGTGTTTCGGTGAACACTGAAGCTTTCTTT | CSVSVNTEAFF
TRBJ2-1 | NA | TRBV2 | NA | TGTGCCAGCAGTCCCTCCACTAGTAAGGATGAGCAGTTCTTC | CASSPSTSKDEQFF
TRBJ2-5 | NA | TRBV5-1 | NA | TGCGCCAGCGGGAAGTCGAACCCAGCGGTAAAGACCCAGTACTTC | CASGKSNPAVKTQYF
TRBJ1-6 | NA | TRBV7-2 | NA | TGTGCCAGCAGCTTAGTCGGGGGGCCGGGTTCACCCCTCCACTTT | CASSLVGGPGSPLHF
TRBJ2-5 | TRBD1 | TRBV12-3/TRBV12-4 | NA | TGTGCCAGCAGTTTAACAGGGGGCATGGAGACCCAGTACTTC | CASSLTGGMETQYF
TRBJ2-1 | TRBD2 | TRBV28 | once | TGTGCCAGCAGTTTCATCGGGCGGGGGGGATTTTACAATGAGCAGTTCTTC | CASSFIGRGGFYNEQFF
TRBJ1-5 | NA | TRBV2 | NA | TGTGCCAGCAGTCGACTGAATAGCAATCAGCCCCAGCATTTT | CASSRLNSNQPQHF
TRBJ2-3 | TRBD1 | TRBV5-4 | NA | TGTGCCAGCAGCGCGGGACAGGGGGCGGGAGGGGATACGCAGTATTTT | CASSAGQGAGGDTQYF